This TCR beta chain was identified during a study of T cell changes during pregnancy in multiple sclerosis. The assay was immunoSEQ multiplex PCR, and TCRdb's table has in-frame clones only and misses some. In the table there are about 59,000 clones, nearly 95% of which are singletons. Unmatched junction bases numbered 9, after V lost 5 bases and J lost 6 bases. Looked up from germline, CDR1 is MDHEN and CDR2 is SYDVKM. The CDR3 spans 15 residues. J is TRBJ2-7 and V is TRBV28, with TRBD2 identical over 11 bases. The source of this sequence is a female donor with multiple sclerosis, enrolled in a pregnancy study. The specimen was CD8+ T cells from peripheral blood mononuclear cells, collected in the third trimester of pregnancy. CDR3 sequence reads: CASSEIAGGRSEQYF. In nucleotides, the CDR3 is TGTGCCAGCAGTGAAATAGCGGGAGGGCGATCCGAGCAGTACTTC.